The sample holds many counts of the clone carrying this T cell receptor beta chain. As yet, its antigen is unknown. The data stem from a study of early T cells in non-severe SARS-CoV-2 infection. About the study: The sequenced material was bulk RNA from unsorted whole blood, and its chains were unpaired. Findings of the study overall: The study's VDJdb matching favored anti-spike CD8 responses and missed private and CD4 specificities.

As part of library construction, unique molecular identifiers were attached to individual cDNA molecules. TCRdb reanalysed the 5' RACE reads using MiXCR and keeps one entry per CDR3 protein. The table records approximately 27,000 distinct CDR3 sequences, 5.1% of them present only once. The CDR3 covers 12 residues. Trimming shortened V by 8 bases and J by 3 bases, and 13 bases separated the two germline ends. The germline gives CDR1 DFQATT, CDR2 SNEGSKA (reference sequence). This TCR was sampled from an adult who was a healthcare worker with PCR-confirmed SARS-CoV-2 infection or an uninfected control (not recorded which). The sequenced material came from whole blood. The genes are TRBV20-1 and TRBJ1-1; D is unresolved. CDR3: CSCREWDTEAFF. The CDR3 coding sequence is TGCAGTTGCCGGGAATGGGACACTGAAGCTTTCTTT.